The entry below gives a single TCR beta chain sequence along with its context. Its target is not known. Every patient experienced relapse after autologous stem cell transplantation, and brentuximab vedotin exposure varied. The sample belongs to a study of PD-1 blockade in classical Hodgkin lymphoma. Here immunoSEQ multiplex PCR was the method, and the copy in TCRdb shows in-frame clones only, minus some. Among roughly 41,000 clones listed, 88% were seen once. The CDR3 consists of 13 residues. Germline V gene lookup returns CDR1 SGDLS and CDR2 YYNGEE. The germline V and J ends were trimmed by 2 bases and 3 bases, with 9 bases remaining between them. Study results and caveats: Reported findings placed baseline TCR diversity lower in newly diagnosed patients (compared with healthy donors). By C4D1 there was a significant rise in CD4+ TCR diversity but not in CD8+ TCR diversity. Prior to therapy, complete responders displayed diversity much like that of newly diagnosed patients.

The receptor was derived from a human donor with classical Hodgkin lymphoma. The sequenced sample was peripheral blood mononuclear cells (PBMCs), obtained before the second cycle of nivolumab. The chain carries TRBV9 and TRBJ2-7; no definite D call. CDR3 DNA sequence: TGTGCCAGCAGCGTTTCTGGAATCTACGAGCAGTACTTC. This codes for CASSVSGIYEQYF.